The source of this T cell receptor (beta chain) is a study of blood T cell repertoires in COVID-19. Study context: Spain, Italy and the United States supplied samples that represented acute and convalescent COVID-19. From T cells, B-cell-depleted T cells, or PBMCs came the material, which was cDNA or gDNA.

V lost 6 bases, J lost 10 bases, and 9 bases stayed unmatched. This CDR3 is 15 amino acids long. CDR1 and CDR2 (germline): MRHNA, SNTAGT. Under the authors' procedure: Quantification of nucleated cells was approximated via reference gene primer amplification. Profiled with immunoSEQ multiplex PCR; TCRdb holds only in-frame clones, not every one. V and J calls and clone size are given by that table; D and trimming were obtained from the DNA. This table holds a few hundred thousand clones, approximately 90% found once. Input material: peripheral blood. The receptor was isolated from a man in his sixties who had recovered from COVID-19. The chain employs TRBV6-4 and TRBJ1-6; TRBD1 matches 10 bases. The CDR3 nucleotides are TGTGCCAGCAGGGCCGGGACAGGGGCTGAGTCACCCCTCCACTTT. It yields the protein CASRAGTGAESPLHF.